This T cell receptor beta chain emerged from a study of cytomegalovirus exposure and HLA in healthy donors. Study results and limitations: By a later analysis, the bulk of CMV-associated TCR beta chains appeared HLA-restricted. Later, an analysis showed that TCR beta chains associated with HLA were more clonally expanded than others that were equally common. A missense variant in DCLRE1C was later tied to TCR beta V- and J-gene trimming. Prediction of most subjects' HLA-A and HLA-B alleles by TCR beta sequences was reportedly accurate.

Unmatched junction bases numbered 3, after V lost 2 bases and J lost 2 bases. The germline V gene has CDR1 LNHDA and CDR2 SQIVND (reference sequence). The CDR3 is made up of 14 amino acids. The PCR was carried out with 60 Vbeta primers and 13 Jbeta primers. Assay used: immunoSEQ multiplex PCR; TCRdb lists only in-frame clones, some missing. The sample holds about 89,000 clones, 65% to 80% seen once. Turning to this clone: What it recognizes is unknown.

This sequence originates from a man in his thirties or forties in good health and CMV-seropositive. The sequenced sample was PBMCs. The rearrangement joins TRBV19 to TRBJ2-7; 7 nucleotides match TRBD1. The CDR3 DNA reads as TGTGCCAGTAGTATAACGACAGGGACCTACGAGCAGTACTTC. This gives the protein CASSITTGTYEQYF.